The T cell receptor (beta chain) under discussion was sequenced for a study of CD8+ T cells in alopecia areata. This CDR3 spans 13 amino acids. CDR1 MNHNY and CDR2 SVGAGI come from the germline V gene (reference sequence). The V end lost 7 bases, the J end lost 1 base, and 9 bases lay between the germline ends. In each case, RNA was isolated and then reverse transcribed into cDNA as the sequencing template. Some clones are missing from TCRdb's copy, which holds only in-frame ones; the method was immunoSEQ multiplex PCR. The profile shows 100,000 to 150,000 clones, roughly 54% of them singletons. The sequence derives from a human donor with alopecia areata. This chain connects TRBV6-6 to TRBJ2-3; D unresolved. This sample comprised CD4+ T cells sorted from blood, obtained at week 0. The CDR3 region has the DNA TGTGCCAGCAAAGGACCGCGCACAGATACGCAGTATTTT. It encodes CASKGPRTDTQYF.